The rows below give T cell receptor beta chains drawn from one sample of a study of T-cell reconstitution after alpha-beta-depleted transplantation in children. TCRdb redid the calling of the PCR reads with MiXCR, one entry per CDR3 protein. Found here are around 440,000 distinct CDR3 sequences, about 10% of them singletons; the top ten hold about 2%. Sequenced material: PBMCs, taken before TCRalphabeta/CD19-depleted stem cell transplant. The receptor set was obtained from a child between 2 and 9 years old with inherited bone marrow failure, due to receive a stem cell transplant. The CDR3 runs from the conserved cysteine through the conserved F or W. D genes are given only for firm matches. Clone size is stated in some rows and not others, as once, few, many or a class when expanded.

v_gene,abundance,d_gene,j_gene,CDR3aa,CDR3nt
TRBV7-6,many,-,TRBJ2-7,CASSLGQVHEQYF,TGTGCCAGCAGCTTAGGGCAGGTCCACGAGCAGTACTTC
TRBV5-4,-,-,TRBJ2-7,CASSLSTAGYEQYF,TGTGCCAGCAGCTTGTCGACGGCAGGTTACGAGCAGTACTTC
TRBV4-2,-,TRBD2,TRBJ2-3,CASSQETGGGDTQYF,TGTGCCAGCAGCCAAGAGACGGGAGGTGGGGATACGCAGTATTTT
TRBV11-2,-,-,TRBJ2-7,CASSLVYGPRIPYEQYF,TGTGCCAGCAGCTTAGTGTACGGGCCTCGGATCCCCTACGAGCAGTACTTC
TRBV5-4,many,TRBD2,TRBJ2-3,CASTYSGSLDTQYF,TGTGCCAGCACCTATAGCGGGAGCTTGGATACGCAGTATTTT
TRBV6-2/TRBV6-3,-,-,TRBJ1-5,CASSRQSLNNQPQHF,TGTGCCAGCAGTCGACAATCTCTTAACAATCAGCCCCAGCATTTT
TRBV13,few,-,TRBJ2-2,CASSPGMPTTGELFF,TGTGCCAGCAGCCCCGGGATGCCAACTACCGGGGAGCTGTTTTTT
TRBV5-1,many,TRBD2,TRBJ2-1,CASSTGGGRGTRGTYNEQFF,TGCGCCAGCAGCACCGGTGGCGGGAGGGGTACCCGAGGAACATACAATGAGCAGTTCTTC
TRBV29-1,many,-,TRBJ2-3,CSVGWGRGEGPDTQYF,TGCAGCGTTGGATGGGGAAGGGGAGAGGGTCCAGATACGCAGTATTTT
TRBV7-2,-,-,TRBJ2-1,CASSLRGGPNEQFF,TGTGCCAGCAGCCTCAGGGGGGGCCCCAATGAGCAGTTCTTC
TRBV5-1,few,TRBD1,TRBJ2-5,CASRTTGGEETQYF,TGCGCCAGCAGAACGACAGGGGGCGAAGAGACCCAGTACTTC
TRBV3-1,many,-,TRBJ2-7,CASSQDMAYEQYF,TGTGCCAGCAGCCAAGACATGGCCTACGAGCAGTACTTC
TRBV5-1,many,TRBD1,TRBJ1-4,CASSGGTGDEKLFF,TGCGCCAGCAGCGGCGGGACAGGGGACGAAAAACTGTTTTTT
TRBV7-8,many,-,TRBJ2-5,CASSLRLVQETQYF,TGTGCCAGCAGCTTAAGACTAGTTCAAGAGACCCAGTACTTC
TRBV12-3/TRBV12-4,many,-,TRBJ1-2,CASTLEAGHGGYTF,TGTGCCAGCACCTTAGAGGCAGGGCATGGTGGCTACACCTTC
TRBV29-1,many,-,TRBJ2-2,CSVLGRELNTGELFF,TGCAGCGTTCTGGGCAGGGAGTTAAACACCGGGGAGCTGTTTTTT
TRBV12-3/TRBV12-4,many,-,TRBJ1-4,CASSLSGGEEKLFF,TGTGCCAGCAGTTTATCGGGGGGTGAGGAAAAACTGTTTTTT
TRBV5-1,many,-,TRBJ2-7,CASRRFGAYEQYF,TGCGCCAGCAGGCGGTTCGGTGCCTACGAGCAGTACTTC
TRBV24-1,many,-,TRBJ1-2,CATSGLLPDGYTF,TGTGCCACCAGTGGCCTCCTTCCCGATGGCTACACCTTC
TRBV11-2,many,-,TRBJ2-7,CASSPRTTLREQYF,TGTGCCAGCAGCCCCCGGACGACACTGCGCGAGCAGTACTTC
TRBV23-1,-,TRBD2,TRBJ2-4,CASSQLESPGLAGVAKNIQYF,TGCGCCAGCAGTCAATTAGAGTCACCGGGACTAGCGGGAGTAGCCAAAAACATTCAGTACTTC
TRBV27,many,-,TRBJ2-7,CASSLFGGMTYEQYF,TGTGCCAGCAGTTTATTTGGGGGGATGACCTACGAGCAGTACTTC
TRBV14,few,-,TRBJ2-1,CASSQSRVGENNEQFF,TGTGCCAGCAGCCAATCGAGGGTGGGTGAGAACAATGAGCAGTTCTTC
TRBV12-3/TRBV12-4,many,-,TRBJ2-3,CASSLRDTQYF,TGTGCCAGCAGTTTAAGAGATACGCAGTATTTT
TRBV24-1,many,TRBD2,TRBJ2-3,CATSDSWGGADTQYF,TGTGCCACCAGTGATTCTTGGGGGGGGGCAGATACGCAGTATTTT
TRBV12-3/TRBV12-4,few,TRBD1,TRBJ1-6,CASSHQTGIAYNSPLHF,TGTGCCAGCAGCCACCAGACAGGGATCGCCTATAATTCACCCCTCCACTTT
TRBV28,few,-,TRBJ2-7,CASSPRTRSSYEQYF,TGTGCCAGCAGTCCCCGGACAAGGAGCTCCTACGAGCAGTACTTC
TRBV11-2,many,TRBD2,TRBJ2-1,CASSLSGTRLDNEQFF,TGTGCCAGCAGCTTAAGTGGGACTAGACTTGATAATGAGCAGTTCTTC
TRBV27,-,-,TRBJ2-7,CASSHPGSSYEQYF,TGTGCCAGCAGTCATCCCGGGTCCTCCTACGAGCAGTACTTC
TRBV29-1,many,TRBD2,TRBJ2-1,CSVEDIAGHPVDNEQFF,TGCAGCGTTGAAGATATAGCGGGCCACCCGGTTGACAATGAGCAGTTCTTC
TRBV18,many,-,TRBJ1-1,CASSPLPGWNTEAFF,TGTGCCAGCTCACCTCTCCCGGGGTGGAACACTGAAGCTTTCTTT
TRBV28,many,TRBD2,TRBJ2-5,CASSDVRLARGETQYF,TGTGCCAGCAGTGACGTTAGGCTAGCGCGGGGGGAGACCCAGTACTTC
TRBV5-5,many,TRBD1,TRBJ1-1,CASGPTGGSLMNTEAFF,TGTGCCAGCGGGCCGACAGGGGGTAGCTTGATGAACACTGAAGCTTTCTTT
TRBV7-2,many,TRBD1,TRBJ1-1,CASSHQTGVNTEAFF,TGTGCCAGCAGCCACCAGACAGGGGTGAACACTGAAGCTTTCTTT
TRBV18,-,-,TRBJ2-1,CASSPLSGNYNEQFF,TGTGCCAGCTCACCACTTTCCGGAAACTACAATGAGCAGTTCTTC